One and the same sample provided the 27 T cell receptor beta chains below, sequenced in a study of control samples from healthy donors and cancer patients. Libraries were prepared by immunoSEQ multiplex PCR; TCRdb keeps only in-frame clonotypes and omits some of them. The sample consists of about 92,000 clones, roughly four fifths of them appearing once. Sequencing was performed on blood. The receptors were gathered from a woman between 55 and 75 years old in good health.

The V call is TRBV18, the J call TRBJ2-5; 8 nucleotides agree with TRBD1. The CDR3 extends over 13 amino acids. V shed 8 bases and J 7 bases; nucleotides not matched to a gene: 9. Per the germline V gene, CDR1 is KGHSH and CDR2 is LQKENI. CDR3 region: CASAGGQEVTQYF. DNA for the CDR3: TGTGCCAGCGCCGGGGGACAGGAGGTGACCCAGTACTTC.

The V call is TRBV7-9, the J call TRBJ2-2; TRBD1 matches 11 bases. The V gene end was trimmed by 5 bases and the J gene end by 4 bases; junction bases not matched to a gene: 6. The CDR3 spans 16 residues. Germline CDR1 reads SEHNR; CDR2 reads FQNEAQ (reference sequence). CDR3 in amino acids: CASSLGQGATTGELFF. The CDR3 coding sequence is TGTGCCAGCAGCCTAGGACAGGGGGCGACCACCGGGGAGCTGTTTTTT. Drawing the rest from reference TRBV7-9 and TRBJ2-2, the complete variable domain is DTGVSQNPRHKITKRGQNVTFRCDPISEHNRLYWYRQTLGQGPEFLTYFQNEAQLEKSRLLSDRFSAERPKGSFSTLEIQRTEQGDSAMYLCASSLGQGATTGELFFGEGSRLTVL.

This clone was recorded only once. The chain is built from TRBV7-6 and TRBJ2-3; no firm D call. Germline CDR1 SGHVS, CDR2 FNYEAQ. V lost 2 bases to trimming and J lost 1 base, with 10 bases between them. The CDR3 has 15 residues. CDR3 protein: CASSLRTAGTDTQYF. In DNA, the CDR3 is TGTGCCAGCAGCTTAAGAACTGCTGGCACAGATACGCAGTATTTT.

This clone was detected only once. The rearrangement uses TRBV28 and TRBJ2-3; D is perhaps TRBD1 or TRBD2 (5 bases each). The CDR3 runs 13 residues. V shed 8 bases and J shed 2 bases, with 11 bases lying between them. Germline V gives CDR1 MDHEN, CDR2 SYDVKM. The CDR3 sequence: CASRDGNTDTQYF. Here the CDR3 DNA reads TGTGCCAGCCGGGACGGGAACACAGATACGCAGTATTTT. The whole variable domain, remainder taken from reference TRBV28 and TRBJ2-3, is DVKVTQSSRYLVKRTGEKVFLECVQDMDHENMFWYRQDPGLGLRLIYFSYDVKMKEKGDIPEGYSVSREKKERFSLILESASTNQTSMYLCASRDGNTDTQYFGPGTRLTVL.

The chain uses TRBV19 and TRBJ2-2, with 15 bases identical to TRBD2. The V and J ends lost 4 bases and 3 bases, in that order; junction bases with no gene match: 3. The CDR3 is made up of 17 amino acids. Germline loops: CDR1 LNHDA, CDR2 SQIVND (reference sequence). The CDR3 nucleotides are TGTGCCAGTAGTACCGGGACTAGCGGGAGGTACACCGGGGAGCTGTTTTTT. It codes for CASSTGTSGRYTGELFF.

The rearrangement links TRBV24-1 to TRBJ2-2; 8 positions match TRBD2. CDR3 size: 17 residues. Trimming cost V 1 base and J 6 bases; bases outside gene matches: 9. Germline CDR1 and CDR2: KGHDR and SFDVKD. The CDR3 protein is CATSDFRSGRKAGELFF. In DNA, the CDR3 is TGTGCCACCAGTGATTTTCGGAGCGGGAGAAAGGCCGGGGAGCTGTTTTTT.

V gene TRBV29-1 combines with J gene TRBJ2-7; D is perhaps TRBD2 (5 bases). Trimming left V 6 bases short and J 0 bases short, with 15 bases between. Germline values: CDR1 SQVTM, CDR2 ANQGSEA. There are 14 residues in the CDR3. The CDR3 is CSVLGLESSYEQYF. CDR3 nucleotide sequence: TGCAGCGTCCTAGGACTCGAGAGCTCCTACGAGCAGTACTTC.

This clone was recorded once. The rearrangement links TRBV11-2 to TRBJ2-3; TRBD2 aligns across 14 bases. CDR3 length: 18 amino acids. V shed 4 bases and J 3 bases; nucleotides not matched to a gene: 9. Germline V gene sequence: CDR1 SGHAT, CDR2 FQNNGV. This chain's CDR3 is CASSSTGTSGSSTDTQYF. CDR3 coding DNA: TGTGCCAGCAGCTCGACCGGGACTAGCGGGAGTAGTACAGATACGCAGTATTTT.

The chain carries TRBV10-3 and TRBJ2-2, with 8 bases identical to TRBD2. The CDR3 consists of 16 residues. Germline loops: CDR1 ENHRY, CDR2 SYGVKD. With V trimmed by 0 bases and J by 7 bases, 7 bases remained unmatched. CDR3 DNA sequence: TGTGCCATCAGTGAGTCGTTCGGGAGGGCCGGCGGGGAGCTGTTTTTT. Its protein is CAISESFGRAGGELFF.

The V gene is TRBV4-1, the J gene TRBJ1-1; 7 positions match TRBD1. Germline-derived CDR1 and CDR2 are MGHRA and YSYEKL. The CDR3 has 14 amino acids. The V segment lost 4 bases and the J segment 5 bases; nucleotides outside the gene matches: 7. The CDR3 DNA sequence: TGCGCCAGCAGCCCACAGGGGCTCGGGACTGAAGCTTTCTTT. This encodes CASSPQGLGTEAFF.

This rearrangement joins TRBV6-2 or TRBV6-3 to TRBJ2-1; TRBD2 aligns across 7 bases. Germline CDR1 reads MNHEY; CDR2 reads SVGEGT. The CDR3 is made up of 15 amino acids. The V gene end was trimmed by 2 bases and the J gene end by 4 bases; junction bases not matched to a gene: 5. CDR3 DNA sequence: TGTGCCAGCAGTTACGGGGGGGGATTGTACAATGAGCAGTTCTTC. This encodes CASSYGGGLYNEQFF.

The rearrangement uses TRBV21-1 and TRBJ2-7; the table's D gene call, TRBD1, was not cross checked with the DNA. TRBV21-1 is described as a pseudogene. The length of the CDR3 is 17 residues. DNA of the CDR3: TGTGCCAGCAGCAAACGTCATTTCAGGGGGCCAACCTACGAGCAGTACTTC. This codes for CASSKRHFRGPTYEQYF.

The chain joins TRBV9 to TRBJ2-7; no firm D call. The germline V gene has CDR1 SGDLS and CDR2 YYNGEE. The CDR3 extends over 13 amino acids. V was shortened by 0 bases and J by 3 bases, with 7 bases between the two germline ends. CDR3 sequence (DNA): TGTGCCAGCAGCGTAGGGGTCAACTACGAGCAGTACTTC. As protein: CASSVGVNYEQYF.

J is TRBJ1-2 and V is TRBV24-1; D call uncertain. Germline V gene lookup returns CDR1 KGHDR and CDR2 SFDVKD. The CDR3 runs 12 residues. Trimming stripped 1 base from V and 8 bases from J, with 7 bases between. The DNA for the CDR3 is TGTGCCACCAGTGATTTCTCAGAAGGCTACACCTTC. It yields the protein CATSDFSEGYTF.

This clone was seen once. This chain uses TRBV14 with TRBJ2-3; D is ambiguous. The CDR3 is 15 residues long. V was trimmed by 0 bases and J by 0 bases, leaving 7 bases between them. Germline CDR1 and CDR2: SGHDN and FVKESK. The CDR3 DNA reads TGTGCCAGCAGCCAAGACCTGACTAGCACAGATACGCAGTATTTT. Amino acids: CASSQDLTSTDTQYF.

This chain connects TRBV4-1 to TRBJ1-2; the D gene is possibly TRBD1 (5 bases). Germline V lookup: CDR1 MGHRA, CDR2 YSYEKL. The CDR3 totals 17 residues. Trimming shortened V by 0 bases and J by 0 bases, and 14 bases separated the two germline ends. The CDR3 region is CASSQESSGGANYGYTF. Here the CDR3 DNA reads TGCGCCAGCAGCCAAGAATCGTCCGGGGGAGCTAACTATGGCTACACCTTC.

V usage is TRBV18 and J usage is TRBJ1-2, with D possibly TRBD1 on 5 matching bases. Germline V CDR1 and CDR2: KGHSH, LQKENI. Trimming took off 2 bases at V and 4 bases at J, with 8 bases between the two ends. The CDR3 totals 13 residues. The CDR3 is CASSPTDSYGYTF. The CDR3 DNA reads as TGTGCCAGCTCACCAACAGACAGCTATGGCTACACCTTC. Based on the CDR3 plus reference TRBV18 and TRBJ1-2, the full variable domain is NAGVMQNPRHLVRRRGQEARLRCSPMKGHSHVYWYRQLPEEGLKFMVYLQKENIIDESGMPKERFSAEFPKEGPSILRIQQVVRGDSAAYFCASSPTDSYGYTFGSGTRLTVV.

The V and J genes are TRBV18 and TRBJ2-5; the match to TRBD2 covers 10 bases. The germline gives CDR1 KGHSH, CDR2 LQKENI. The CDR3 consists of 15 residues. Trimming at V came to 5 bases and at J to 4 bases, leaving 7 bases not matched to a gene. CDR3 amino acids: CASSFSGGGAETQYF. The CDR3 DNA sequence: TGTGCCAGCTCATTCAGCGGGGGGGGCGCAGAGACCCAGTACTTC.

This chain joins TRBV19 and TRBJ2-2; D is tentatively TRBD1 or TRBD2 (5 bases each). V lost 3 bases to trimming and J lost 5 bases, with 7 bases between them. The germline V gene encodes CDR1 LNHDA and CDR2 SQIVND (reference sequence). The CDR3 consists of 13 residues. CDR3 DNA sequence: TGTGCCAGTAGTATCGAGGGGACCGGGGAGCTGTTTTTT. This gives the protein CASSIEGTGELFF.

The J gene is TRBJ1-3, the V gene TRBV9; the match to TRBD1 covers 8 bases. The CDR3 is made up of 18 amino acids. Germline values: CDR1 SGDLS, CDR2 YYNGEE. With 4 bases clipped from V and 2 bases from J, the junction kept 14 bases outside the gene matches. CDR3 protein: CASSTRTGSSPAGNTIYF. In DNA form, the CDR3 reads TGTGCCAGCAGCACCCGGACAGGGTCTTCCCCAGCTGGAAACACCATATATTTT. The variable domain in full, with the rest retrieved from reference TRBV9 and TRBJ1-3, is DSGVTQTPKHLITATGQRVTLRCSPRSGDLSVYWYQQSLDQGLQFLIQYYNGEERAKGNILERFSAQQFPDLHSELNLSSLELGDSALYFCASSTRTGSSPAGNTIYFGEGSWLTVV.

The rearrangement joins TRBV27 to TRBJ1-1; 7 nucleotides agree with TRBD1. The J segment lost 2 bases and the V segment lost 4 bases, leaving 4 bases of the junction unmatched. CDR3 length: 14 residues. The V gene's germline CDR1 is MNHEY and CDR2 SMNVEV (reference sequence). In DNA, the CDR3 is TGTGCCAGCAGTTCGCACAGGGGAAACACTGAAGCTTTCTTT. Its protein product is CASSSHRGNTEAFF.

The V call is TRBV5-1, the J call TRBJ1-4; D remains unclear. V lost 7 bases and J 4 bases, leaving 14 bases between the germline ends. Germline CDR1 reads SGHRS; CDR2 reads YFSETQ. The CDR3 has 14 residues. The CDR3 sequence: CASRENPSNEKLFF. The DNA for the CDR3 is TGCGCCAGCCGGGAGAATCCCAGTAATGAAAAACTGTTTTTT.

J is TRBJ2-1 and V is TRBV12-3 or TRBV12-4; D may be TRBD1 (5 bases). The CDR3 extends over 13 amino acids. Trimming cost V 6 bases and J 3 bases, with 9 bases left between them. CDR3 region: CASSFDSYNEQFF. The CDR3 nucleotides are TGTGCCAGCAGCTTCGACAGCTACAATGAGCAGTTCTTC.

This chain links TRBV7-2 with TRBJ2-1; 11 bases fit TRBD2. The V gene end was trimmed by 0 bases and the J gene end by 5 bases; junction bases not matched to a gene: 6. CDR1 is SGHTA, CDR2 FQGNSA, per germline. The CDR3 covers 17 residues. The CDR3 region is CASSLAVLTSGNNEQFF. CDR3 sequence (DNA): TGTGCCAGCAGCTTAGCGGTCTTGACTAGCGGGAACAATGAGCAGTTCTTC.

The chain joins TRBV18 to TRBJ2-7; D gene ambiguous. Looked up from germline, CDR1 is KGHSH and CDR2 is LQKENI. The CDR3 covers 12 residues. With 3 bases removed from V and 6 bases from J, the gap between germline ends came to 9 bases. The DNA for the CDR3 is TGTGCCAGCTCACCGGTGGAGACCGAGCAGTACTTC. This gives the protein CASSPVETEQYF.

V gene TRBV7-9 combines with J gene TRBJ2-7, with 11 bases aligning to TRBD2. There are 18 residues in the CDR3. The junction had 12 bases not matched to a gene; V was cut back by 5 bases and J by 0 bases. Germline lookup yields CDR1 SEHNR and CDR2 FQNEAQ (reference sequence). Here the CDR3 reads CASSTGGASGGPSYEQYF. The CDR3 DNA sequence: TGTGCCAGCAGCACCGGTGGGGCTAGCGGGGGGCCCTCCTACGAGCAGTACTTC. Combining the CDR3 with reference TRBV7-9 and TRBJ2-7 gives the whole variable domain DTGVSQNPRHKITKRGQNVTFRCDPISEHNRLYWYRQTLGQGPEFLTYFQNEAQLEKSRLLSDRFSAERPKGSFSTLEIQRTEQGDSAMYLCASSTGGASGGPSYEQYFGPGTRLTVT.

As DNA, the CDR3 is TGTGCCAGCAGCGACAAAAGCTCTGGAAACACCATATATTTT. The encoded protein is CASSDKSSGNTIYF. The V gene is TRBV7-2, the J gene TRBJ1-3; D is ambiguous. Between the trimmed V and J ends, which lost 5 bases and 0 bases, there was a span of 8 bases. The germline gives CDR1 SGHTA, CDR2 FQGNSA. The CDR3 totals 14 residues.